The TCR beta chain under discussion was sequenced for a study of regulatory T cells. Study results and caveats: In CD3G-deficient patients, conventional CD4+ T cells were enriched for hydrophobic CDR3 residues at positions 6 and 7.

A remark on this clone: Its antigen is currently unknown.

The primer mix had 52 TRBV and 13 TRBJ primers. Sequencing used immunoSEQ multiplex PCR; TCRdb keeps in-frame clones, though not all of them. Among about 30,000 clones listed, just under 95% were seen once. The specimen was conventional CD4+ T cells sorted from blood. The TCR originated in a person under 35 with CD3G deficiency.

CDR3 loop: CASSVGPREGNTEAFF. CDR3 in DNA: TGTGCCAGCAGCGTAGGACCGCGAGAGGGGAACACTGAAGCTTTCTTT. This rearrangement joins TRBV9 to TRBJ1-1; D is unresolved. The CDR3 covers 16 residues. V shed 0 bases and J shed 1 base, with 13 bases lying between them. CDR1 SGDLS and CDR2 YYNGEE come from the germline V gene.